Below, 9 T cell receptor beta chains from the same sample are listed, as sequenced in a study of T cell responses to AZD1222 COVID-19 vaccine. The data were produced by immunoSEQ multiplex PCR, yet TCRdb's version contains in-frame clones alone and is incomplete. The sample includes roughly 120,000 clones, about nine tenths of them seen just once. Sample: peripheral blood, taken on day 0 of AZD1222 vaccination. These TCRs come from an adult in good health.

This clone has a single count. V and J are TRBV5-5 and TRBJ2-7; 10 nucleotides align to TRBD1. Looked up from germline, CDR1 is SGHKS and CDR2 is YYEKEE (reference sequence). The CDR3 extends over 16 amino acids. V was clipped by 0 bases and J by 3 bases; unmatched bases: 6. The CDR3 is CASSLESWTGGYEQYF. CDR3 nucleotides: TGTGCCAGCAGCTTGGAGTCCTGGACAGGGGGCTACGAGCAGTACTTC.

The chain employs TRBV11-2 and TRBJ1-1, with a weak D call TRBD1 (6 bases). Between the trimmed V and J ends, which lost 2 bases and 4 bases, there was a span of 17 bases. CDR1 is SGHAT, CDR2 FQNNGV, per germline. The CDR3 covers 16 residues. The CDR3, as DNA: TGTGCCAGCAGCTTACTTCGCGGGGGCTTGGGCACTGAAGCTTTCTTT. Translated: CASSLLRGGLGTEAFF.

Comment on this clone: The same CDR3 can be traced to other DNA sequences in this sample. The rearrangement links TRBV7-9 to TRBJ1-2, with TRBD1 matching 9 bases. The CDR3 runs to 14 residues. J was trimmed by 2 bases and V by 3 bases; bases with no gene match: 1. CDR1 and CDR2 (germline): SEHNR, FQNEAQ (reference sequence). CDR3 DNA sequence: TGTGCCAGCAGCTTGGGACAGGGAAACTATGGCTACACCTTC. Its translation: CASSLGQGNYGYTF.

This clone was seen a few times. The rearrangement uses TRBV28 and TRBJ2-2; perhaps TRBD1 as D (5 bases). CDR3 length: 18 residues. V was cut by 6 bases and J by 6 bases, with 26 bases left in between. Germline V gene data show CDR1 as MDHEN and CDR2 as SYDVKM. The CDR3 DNA reads TGTGCCAGCAGCCAGATCTGGGGCACGGTCCCGTTAGCCGGGGAGCTGTTTTTT. Translated, it gives CASSQIWGTVPLAGELFF. The full variable domain, completed using reference TRBV28 and TRBJ2-2, is DVKVTQSSRYLVKRTGEKVFLECVQDMDHENMFWYRQDPGLGLRLIYFSYDVKMKEKGDIPEGYSVSREKKERFSLILESASTNQTSMYLCASSQIWGTVPLAGELFFGEGSRLTVL.

For the CDR3, the DNA is TGTGCCAGCAGCCCCCACGCGGGGGGAACTGAAGCTTTCTTT. Protein product: CASSPHAGGTEAFF. This chain joins TRBV7-2 and TRBJ1-1; possibly TRBD1 for D (5 bases). V was cut by 5 bases and J by 5 bases, with 15 bases left in between. The CDR3 covers 14 residues. Germline V gene sequence: CDR1 SGHTA, CDR2 FQGNSA.

The chain links TRBV7-2 to TRBJ1-2; possibly TRBD1 for D (5 bases). Germline V gives CDR1 SGHTA, CDR2 FQGNSA. The CDR3 sequence is 14 residues long. V was shortened by 1 base and J by 3 bases, with 9 bases between the two germline ends. In DNA, the CDR3 is TGTGCCAGCAGCTTAGTCGACAGCGACTATGGCTACACCTTC. The encoded protein is CASSLVDSDYGYTF.

The V and J genes are TRBV10-3 and TRBJ2-4; the D gene is possibly TRBD1 (5 bases). Germline V gene sequence: CDR1 ENHRY, CDR2 SYGVKD. The CDR3 has 16 amino acids. V was pared by 0 bases and J by 0 bases, with 9 bases between. This chain's CDR3 is CAISESPGLAKNIQYF. In DNA, the CDR3 is TGTGCCATCAGTGAGTCTCCAGGGCTAGCCAAAAACATTCAGTACTTC.

V gene TRBV7-2 combines with J gene TRBJ1-5; 7 bases map to TRBD1. This CDR3 spans 13 amino acids. The V gene's germline CDR1 is SGHTA and CDR2 FQGNSA. The junction had 10 bases not matched to a gene; V was cut back by 6 bases and J by 11 bases. CDR3 in DNA: TGTGCCAGCAGGGAAAGACAGGGCTCGGCCCAGCATTTT. This sequence encodes CASRERQGSAQHF.

V gene TRBV6-5 combines with J gene TRBJ1-1, with unresolved D. From germline, CDR1 is MNHEY and CDR2 SVGAGI. The CDR3 covers 15 residues. V was cut by 3 bases and J by 4 bases, with 15 bases left in between. For the CDR3, the DNA is TGTGCCAGCAGTTATTTGAGGGCGGGAGGCACTGAAGCTTTCTTT. Its translation is CASSYLRAGGTEAFF.